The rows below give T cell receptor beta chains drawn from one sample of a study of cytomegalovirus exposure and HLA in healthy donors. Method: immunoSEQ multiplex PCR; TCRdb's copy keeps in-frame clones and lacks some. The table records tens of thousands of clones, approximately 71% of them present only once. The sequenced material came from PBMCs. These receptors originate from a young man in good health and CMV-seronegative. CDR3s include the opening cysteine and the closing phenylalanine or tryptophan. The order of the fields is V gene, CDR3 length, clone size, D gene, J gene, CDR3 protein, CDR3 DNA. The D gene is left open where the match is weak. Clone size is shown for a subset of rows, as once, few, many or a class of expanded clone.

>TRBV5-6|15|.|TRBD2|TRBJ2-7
CASSFTSGGLYEQYF
TGTGCCAGCAGCTTTACTAGCGGGGGTTTATACGAGCAGTACTTC
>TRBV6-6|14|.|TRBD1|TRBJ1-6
CASTSGTDNSPLHF
TGTGCCAGCACCTCCGGGACAGACAATTCACCCCTCCACTTT
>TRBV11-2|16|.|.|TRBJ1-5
CASSLAQGTSNQPQHF
TGTGCCAGCAGCTTAGCACAGGGCACTAGCAATCAGCCCCAGCATTTT
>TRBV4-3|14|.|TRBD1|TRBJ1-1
CASAPGQGATEAFF
TGCGCCAGCGCACCGGGACAGGGGGCCACTGAAGCTTTCTTT
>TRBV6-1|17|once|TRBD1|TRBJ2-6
CASSQGPGQSGANVLTF
TGTGCCAGCAGTCAAGGCCCGGGACAGTCTGGGGCCAACGTCCTGACTTTC
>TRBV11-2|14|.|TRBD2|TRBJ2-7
CASSPTRGGYEQYF
TGTGCCAGCAGTCCAACACGCGGGGGCTACGAGCAGTACTTC
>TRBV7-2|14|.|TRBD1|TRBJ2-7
CASSFGQGDGEQYF
TGTGCCAGCAGCTTCGGACAGGGGGACGGCGAGCAGTACTTC
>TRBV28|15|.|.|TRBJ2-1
CASSKRQYMGNEQFF
TGTGCCAGCAGTAAGCGGCAATACATGGGCAATGAGCAGTTCTTC
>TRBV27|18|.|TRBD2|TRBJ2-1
CASSPFLESRREGNEQFF
TGTGCCAGCAGTCCGTTCCTTGAATCTCGGCGGGAGGGAAATGAGCAGTTCTTC
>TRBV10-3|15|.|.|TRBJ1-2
CAISESTGRVHGYTF
TGTGCCATCAGTGAGTCCACTGGCAGGGTACATGGCTACACCTTC
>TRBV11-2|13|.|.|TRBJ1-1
CASSSSISRVAFF
TGTGCCAGCAGCTCCTCAATATCGAGGGTGGCTTTCTTT
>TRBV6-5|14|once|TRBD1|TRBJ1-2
CASSSGQGNYGYTF
TGTGCCAGCAGCTCCGGACAGGGAAACTATGGCTACACCTTC
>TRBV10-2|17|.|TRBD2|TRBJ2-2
CASRPGTSGRYTGELFF
TGCGCCAGCAGGCCCGGGACTAGCGGGAGATACACCGGGGAGCTGTTTTTT
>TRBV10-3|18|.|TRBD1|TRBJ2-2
CAISGGTGFFEATGELFF
TGTGCCATCAGTGGGGGGACAGGGTTTTTTGAGGCCACCGGGGAGCTGTTTTTT
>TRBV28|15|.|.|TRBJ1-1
CASSFETPLNTEAFF
TGTGCCAGCAGTTTTGAGACACCGTTGAACACTGAAGCTTTCTTT
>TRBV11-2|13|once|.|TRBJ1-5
CASSLSLRQPQHF
TGTGCCAGCAGCTTATCACTCCGTCAGCCCCAGCATTTT
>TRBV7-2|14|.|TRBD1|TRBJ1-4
CASSYTGVHEKLFF
TGTGCCAGCAGCTACACAGGGGTCCATGAAAAACTGTTTTTT
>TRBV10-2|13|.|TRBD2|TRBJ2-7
CATRLAGGPVQYF
TGCGCCACCAGACTAGCGGGAGGGCCTGTGCAGTACTTC
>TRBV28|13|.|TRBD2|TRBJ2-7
CASTGTSGYEQYF
TGTGCCAGCACCGGGACTAGCGGATACGAGCAGTACTTC
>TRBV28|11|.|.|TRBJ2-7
CASSSVYEQYF
TGTGCCAGCAGTTCAGTCTACGAGCAGTACTTC
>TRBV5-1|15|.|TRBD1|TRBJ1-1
CASSLIQGEGTEAFF
TGCGCCAGCAGCTTGATACAGGGGGAAGGCACTGAAGCTTTCTTT
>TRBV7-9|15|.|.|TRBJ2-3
CASSLYQGFRDTQYF
TGTGCCAGCAGCTTATACCAGGGTTTTAGAGATACGCAGTATTTT
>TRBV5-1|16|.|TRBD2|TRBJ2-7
CASSALAGGLSYEQYF
TGCGCCAGCAGCGCATTAGCGGGGGGCCTATCCTACGAGCAGTACTTC
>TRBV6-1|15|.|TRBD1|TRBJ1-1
CASSGHRGHNTEAFF
TGTGCCAGCAGCGGCCACAGGGGACACAACACTGAAGCTTTCTTT